This T cell receptor (beta chain) was recovered during a study of CD8+CD57+ T cells in acquired aplastic anemia. About the research overall: The mean DNA yield obtained from sorted CD4+ and CD8+ cells came to about 3 ug. Healthy donor CD4+ cell samples had a mean of approximately 11 million reads. General study findings and limits: Patients and controls turned out to have approximately 29 CD8+ CDR3 sequences in common.

V lost 2 bases and J 5 bases, leaving 21 bases between the germline ends. The CDR3 sequence is 17 residues long. In germline, CDR1 is LNHDA, CDR2 SQIVND (reference sequence). This clonotype was found many times. Antigen unknown. Genomic DNA acted as the template from which TCR beta VDJ combination and CDR3 sequence profiling were carried out. TCRdb recomputed calls from the reads with MiXCR, one row per CDR3 protein. The top ten hold 8% to 9.5% of the sample, which has some 130,000 distinct CDR3 sequences, less than 45% seen once. The material sequenced was sorted CD4+, CD8+, or CD8+CD57+ T cells (not recorded which) from PBMCs. This receptor was identified in a human donor in good health, serving as a control. The chain couples TRBV19 to TRBJ1-2, with a weak D call TRBD1 (5 bases). CDR3 in amino acids: CASSISPAGIGSYGYTF. In DNA, the CDR3 is TGTGCCAGTAGTATATCCCCCGCAGGGATCGGTTCTTATGGCTACACCTTC.